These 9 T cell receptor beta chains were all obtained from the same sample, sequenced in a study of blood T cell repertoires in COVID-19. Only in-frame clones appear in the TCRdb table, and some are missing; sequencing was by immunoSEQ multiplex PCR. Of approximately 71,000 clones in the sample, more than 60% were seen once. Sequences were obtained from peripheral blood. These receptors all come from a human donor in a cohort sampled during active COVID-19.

The CDR3 loop reads CASSPGTGDTGELFF. CDR3 coding DNA: TGTGCCAGCAGCCCCGGGACAGGGGACACCGGGGAGCTGTTTTTT. J is TRBJ2-2 and V is TRBV6-2 or TRBV6-3; 10 nucleotides match TRBD1. V was pared by 6 bases and J by 3 bases, with 4 bases of the junction left unmatched. This CDR3 is 15 amino acids long. Germline assignment: CDR1 MNHEY and CDR2 SVGEGT.

The chain's CDR3 is CATSGQNSYEQYF. CDR3 DNA: TGTGCCACCTCGGGACAGAACTCCTACGAGCAGTACTTC. The chain has TRBV25-1 and TRBJ2-7; the match to TRBD1 covers 7 bases. CDR3 length: 13 amino acids. With 10 bases clipped from V and 0 bases from J, the junction kept 6 bases outside the gene matches. Germline CDR1 reads MGHDK; CDR2 reads SYGVNS.

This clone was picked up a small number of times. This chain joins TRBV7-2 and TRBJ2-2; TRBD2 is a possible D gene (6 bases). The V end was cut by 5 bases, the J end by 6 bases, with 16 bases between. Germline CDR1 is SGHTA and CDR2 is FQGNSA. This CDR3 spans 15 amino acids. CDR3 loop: CASSQIGGNAGELFF. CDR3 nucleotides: TGTGCCAGCAGCCAAATCGGGGGAAACGCCGGGGAGCTGTTTTTT.

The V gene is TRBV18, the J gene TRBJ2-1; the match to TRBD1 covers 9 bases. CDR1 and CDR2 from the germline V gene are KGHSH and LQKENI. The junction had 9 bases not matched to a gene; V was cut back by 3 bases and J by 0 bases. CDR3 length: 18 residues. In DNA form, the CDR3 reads TGTGCCAGCTCACCGGGACAGGGTCTACCAAGCTCCTACAATGAGCAGTTCTTC. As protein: CASSPGQGLPSSYNEQFF.

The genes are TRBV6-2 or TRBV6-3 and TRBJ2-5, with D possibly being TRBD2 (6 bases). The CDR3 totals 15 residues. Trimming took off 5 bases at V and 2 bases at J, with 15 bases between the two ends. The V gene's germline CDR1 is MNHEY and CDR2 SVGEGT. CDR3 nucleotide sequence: TGTGCCAGCAGTCGGACTACCCGTGGGCAAGAGACCCAGTACTTC. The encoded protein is CASSRTTRGQETQYF.

The CDR3 sequence: CASSYVTSTDTQYF. The CDR3 DNA is TGTGCCAGCAGTTATGTGACTAGCACAGATACGCAGTATTTT. The V call is TRBV6-6, the J call TRBJ2-3; D call uncertain. Germline V CDR1 and CDR2: MNHNY, SVGAGI (reference sequence). The CDR3 extends over 14 amino acids. The germline V and J ends were trimmed by 3 bases and 0 bases, with 7 bases remaining between them.

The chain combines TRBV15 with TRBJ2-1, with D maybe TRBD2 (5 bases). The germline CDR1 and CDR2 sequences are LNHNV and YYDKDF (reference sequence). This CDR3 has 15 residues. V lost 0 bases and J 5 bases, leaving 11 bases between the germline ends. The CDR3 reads CATSRDVGVNNEQFF. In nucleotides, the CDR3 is TGTGCCACCAGCAGAGATGTCGGGGTAAACAATGAGCAGTTCTTC.

The CDR3 sequence is CASSSSGGRNTGELFF. The CDR3 DNA reads as TGCGCCAGCAGCTCGAGCGGGGGGCGGAACACCGGGGAGCTGTTTTTT. The J gene is TRBJ2-2, the V gene TRBV5-1; 9 bases fit TRBD2. The germline CDR1 and CDR2 sequences are SGHRS and YFSETQ. V lost 3 bases to trimming and J lost 1 base; unmatched junction nucleotides: 4. The CDR3 length is 16 residues.

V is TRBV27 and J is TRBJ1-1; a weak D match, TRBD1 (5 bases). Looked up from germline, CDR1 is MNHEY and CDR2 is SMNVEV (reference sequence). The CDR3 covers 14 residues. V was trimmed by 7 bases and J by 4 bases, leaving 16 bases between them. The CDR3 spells CASKPGGATTEAFF. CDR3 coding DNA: TGTGCCAGCAAACCGGGAGGGGCTACCACTGAAGCTTTCTTT.